A single TCR beta chain is shown here with its context. This record comes from a study of T cell changes during pregnancy in multiple sclerosis. Repertoires were generated with immunoSEQ multiplex PCR, while TCRdb's copy carries only in-frame clones and drops some. The data hold 30,000 to 40,000 clones, with 92% observed a single time. CDR1 and CDR2 (germline): SGHRS, YFSETQ. With 1 base clipped from V and 8 bases from J, the junction kept 6 bases outside the gene matches. The CDR3 covers 15 residues. This TCR was recovered from a female donor with multiple sclerosis, enrolled in a pregnancy study. This chain uses TRBV5-1 with TRBJ2-1, with 10 bases matching TRBD1. The sequencing used CD4+ T cells from peripheral blood mononuclear cells, collected in the third trimester of pregnancy. The CDR3 DNA follows: TGCGCCAGCAGCTTGCCGGGACAGGGGCTCCATGAGCAGTTCTTC. Translated, it gives CASSLPGQGLHEQFF.